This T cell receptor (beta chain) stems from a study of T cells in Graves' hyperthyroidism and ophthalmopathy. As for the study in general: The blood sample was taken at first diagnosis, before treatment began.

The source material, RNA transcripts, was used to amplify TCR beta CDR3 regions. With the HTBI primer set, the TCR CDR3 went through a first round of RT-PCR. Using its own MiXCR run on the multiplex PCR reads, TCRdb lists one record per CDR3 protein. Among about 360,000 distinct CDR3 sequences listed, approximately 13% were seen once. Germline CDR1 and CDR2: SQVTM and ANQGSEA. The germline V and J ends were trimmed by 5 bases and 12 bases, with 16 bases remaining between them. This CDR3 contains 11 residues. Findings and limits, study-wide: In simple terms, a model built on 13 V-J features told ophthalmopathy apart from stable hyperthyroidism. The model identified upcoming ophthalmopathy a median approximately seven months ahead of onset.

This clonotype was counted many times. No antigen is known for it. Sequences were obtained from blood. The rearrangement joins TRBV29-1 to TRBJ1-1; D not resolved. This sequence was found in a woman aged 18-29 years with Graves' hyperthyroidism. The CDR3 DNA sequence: TGCAGCGTTTTATCAGGATGGGGTTCTTTCTTT. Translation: CSVLSGWGSFF.